The next 13 T cell receptor beta chains were all read from a single sample in a study of CD8 T cells in Susac syndrome. After extraction with the RNeasy kit, 0.5 to 1 ug of the RNA was reverse transcribed using random hexamers. TCRdb re-called the immunoSEQ multiplex PCR reads with MiXCR, one entry per CDR3 protein. Here the sample spans around 100,000 distinct CDR3 sequences, 95% being singletons. The sample taken for sequencing was CD8+ T cells from PBMCs. These receptors were obtained from a human donor with Susac syndrome.

The DNA for the CDR3 is TGTGCCATCAGTGAACAATCACTACTGAGTAACGAGCAGTACTTC. It yields the protein CAISEQSLLSNEQYF. The chain uses TRBV10-3 and TRBJ2-7; no definite D call. The V and J ends lost 3 bases and 5 bases respectively, with 17 bases between them. The CDR3 extends over 15 amino acids. Germline V CDR1 and CDR2: ENHRY, SYGVKD.

This clonotype was observed a few times. The J gene is TRBJ2-3, the V gene TRBV28; 11 nucleotides match TRBD2. The CDR3 spans 15 residues. The germline V gene encodes CDR1 MDHEN and CDR2 SYDVKM. V shed 3 bases, J shed 3 bases, and the junction held 2 bases outside the gene matches. The CDR3 nucleotides are TGTGCCAGCAGTTTCACTAGCGGGAGAACAGATACGCAGTATTTT. This gives the protein CASSFTSGRTDTQYF.

The chain employs TRBV28 and TRBJ1-4; D unresolved. The CDR3 is 11 residues long. Trimming took 5 bases from V and 7 from J, leaving 5 bases between them. Germline V gives CDR1 MDHEN, CDR2 SYDVKM. CDR3 sequence (DNA): TGTGCCAGCAGTGCGTTTGAAAAACTGTTTTTT. This sequence encodes CASSAFEKLFF.

The J gene is TRBJ2-5, the V gene TRBV20-1; 8 nucleotides align to TRBD2. V lost 3 bases and J lost 9; bases outside the gene matches: 3. There are 11 residues in the CDR3. Germline loops: CDR1 DFQATT, CDR2 SNEGSKA (reference sequence). The chain's CDR3 is CSARNGGAQYF. Here the CDR3 DNA reads TGCAGTGCTAGGAACGGGGGGGCCCAGTACTTC.

Notes on this clonotype: Germline and junction disagree at one end, which may indicate a read error. J is TRBJ2-1 and V is TRBV12-3 or TRBV12-4; D is possibly TRBD1 (6 bases). The CDR3 spans 14 residues. The CDR3: CASSLAGVGDEQFF. The CDR3 DNA follows: TGCGCCAGCAGTTTAGCAGGGGTCGGAGATGAGCAGTTCTTC.

The chain recombines TRBV20-1 with TRBJ2-3; TRBD1 is a possible D gene (6 bases). The V gene's germline CDR1 is DFQATT and CDR2 SNEGSKA (reference sequence). V lost 0 bases and J lost 2, with 21 bases in between. CDR3 length: 18 amino acids. The CDR3 region is CSARDRHTSSGHTDTQYF. In nucleotides, the CDR3 is TGCAGTGCTAGAGATCGCCACACTAGTTCGGGACACACAGATACGCAGTATTTT.

The chain uses TRBV7-9 and TRBJ1-1; 7 positions match TRBD1. The CDR3 runs 13 residues. The V gene end was trimmed by 5 bases and the J gene end by 4 bases; junction bases not matched to a gene: 4. Germline CDR1 SEHNR, CDR2 FQNEAQ (reference sequence). CDR3 coding DNA: TGTGCCAGCAGCCCAGGGGGTAGCACTGAAGCTTTCTTT. The encoded protein is CASSPGGSTEAFF.

The chain is built from TRBV29-1 and TRBJ2-1, with 7 bases lining up with TRBD2. The CDR3 contains 17 residues. Germline CDR1 SQVTM, CDR2 ANQGSEA. V was pared by 6 bases and J by 7 bases, with 21 bases of the junction left unmatched. The CDR3 region has the DNA TGCAGCGTCCCGTTTCGGGTGGGGGGGAGCCACGGGAATGAGCAGTTCTTC. Translated, it gives CSVPFRVGGSHGNEQFF.

The V call is TRBV20-1, the J call TRBJ2-1, with D maybe TRBD2 (6 bases). The germline CDR1 and CDR2 sequences are DFQATT and SNEGSKA (reference sequence). The CDR3 is 15 amino acids. V lost 0 bases and J 2 bases, leaving 11 bases between the germline ends. This CDR3 reads CSARDGGRTYNEQFF. Here the CDR3 DNA reads TGCAGTGCTAGAGATGGAGGGAGAACCTACAATGAGCAGTTCTTC.

The chain carries TRBV15 and TRBJ1-6, with TRBD1 matching over 8 bases. From germline, CDR1 is LNHNV and CDR2 YYDKDF (reference sequence). CDR3 length equals 16 residues. Trimming took 4 bases from V and 9 from J; bases not matched to a gene: 11. The CDR3 nucleotides are TGTGCCACCAGCAAGACCCCGACAGGGGCGATTTCACCCCTCCACTTT. Encoded protein: CATSKTPTGAISPLHF.

This chain links TRBV12-3 or TRBV12-4 with TRBJ2-1; D is possibly TRBD1 or TRBD2 (5 bases each). The CDR3 contains 14 residues. V was clipped by 1 base and J by 5 bases, with 9 bases between them. The CDR3 protein is CASSLDRDHNEQFF. DNA for the CDR3: TGTGCCAGCAGTTTAGACCGGGACCACAATGAGCAGTTCTTC.

The chain links TRBV7-3 to TRBJ2-3; no definite D call. The CDR3 runs 12 residues. V lost 8 bases to trimming and J lost 4 bases, with 10 bases between them. Germline V gives CDR1 SGHTA, CDR2 FQGTGA. The CDR3 DNA is TGTGCCAGCGCGAGTGCGGCAGATACGCAGTATTTT. This translates into CASASAADTQYF.

The chain carries TRBV29-1 and TRBJ2-5; the D is unclear. Trimming pared 5 bases from V and 7 bases from J, leaving 20 bases between. Germline CDR1 SQVTM, CDR2 ANQGSEA. This CDR3 spans 14 amino acids. The CDR3: CSVKRKGAEWTQYF. For the CDR3, the DNA is TGCAGCGTTAAACGGAAGGGTGCGGAATGGACCCAGTACTTC.